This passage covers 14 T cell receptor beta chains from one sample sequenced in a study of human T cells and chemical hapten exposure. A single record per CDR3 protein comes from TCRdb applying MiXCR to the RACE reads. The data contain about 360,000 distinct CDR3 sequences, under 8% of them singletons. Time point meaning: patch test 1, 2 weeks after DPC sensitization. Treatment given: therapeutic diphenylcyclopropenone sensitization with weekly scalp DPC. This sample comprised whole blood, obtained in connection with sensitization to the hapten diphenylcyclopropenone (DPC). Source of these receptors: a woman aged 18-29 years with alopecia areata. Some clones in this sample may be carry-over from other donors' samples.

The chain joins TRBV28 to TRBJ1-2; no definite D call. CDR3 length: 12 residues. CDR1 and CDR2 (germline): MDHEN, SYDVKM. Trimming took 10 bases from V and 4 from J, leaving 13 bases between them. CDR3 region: CATGGYVYGYTF. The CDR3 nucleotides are TGTGCCACCGGTGGATACGTCTATGGCTACACCTTC.

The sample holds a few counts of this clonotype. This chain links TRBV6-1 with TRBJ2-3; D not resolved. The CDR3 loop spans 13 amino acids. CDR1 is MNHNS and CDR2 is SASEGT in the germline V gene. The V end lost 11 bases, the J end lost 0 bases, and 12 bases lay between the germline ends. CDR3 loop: CAARTHSTDTQYF. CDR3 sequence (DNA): TGTGCCGCAAGGACGCATAGCACAGATACGCAGTATTTT.

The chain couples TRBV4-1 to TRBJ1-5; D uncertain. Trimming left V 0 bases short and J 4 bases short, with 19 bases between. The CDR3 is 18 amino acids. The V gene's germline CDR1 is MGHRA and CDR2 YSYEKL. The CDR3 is CASSQDTARSGLNQPQHF. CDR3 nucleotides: TGCGCCAGCAGCCAAGATACGGCACGGAGTGGCCTTAATCAGCCCCAGCATTTT.

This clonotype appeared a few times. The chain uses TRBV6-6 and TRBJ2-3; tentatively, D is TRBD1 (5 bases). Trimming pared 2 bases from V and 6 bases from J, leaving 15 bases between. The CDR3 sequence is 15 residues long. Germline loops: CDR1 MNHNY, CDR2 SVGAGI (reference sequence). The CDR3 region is CASSYEASWGDTQYF. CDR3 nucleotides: TGTGCCAGCAGTTACGAAGCCTCGTGGGGCGATACGCAGTATTTT.

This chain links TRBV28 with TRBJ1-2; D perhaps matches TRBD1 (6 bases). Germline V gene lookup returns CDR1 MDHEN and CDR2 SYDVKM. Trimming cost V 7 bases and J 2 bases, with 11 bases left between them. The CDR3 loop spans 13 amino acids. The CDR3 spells CASTPTGNYGYTF. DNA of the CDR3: TGTGCCAGCACCCCCACAGGGAACTATGGCTACACCTTC.

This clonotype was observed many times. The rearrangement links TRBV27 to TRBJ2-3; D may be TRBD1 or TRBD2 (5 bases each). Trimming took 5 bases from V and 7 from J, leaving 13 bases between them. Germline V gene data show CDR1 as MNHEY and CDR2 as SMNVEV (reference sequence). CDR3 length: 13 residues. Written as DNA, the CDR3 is TGTGCCAGCAGTGGGGGACCGGGTAATACGCAGTATTTT. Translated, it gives CASSGGPGNTQYF.

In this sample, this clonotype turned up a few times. CDR3 sequence reads: CATSSREYSNTEAFF. The DNA of the CDR3 is TGTGCCACCAGCAGCCGGGAGTATTCGAACACTGAAGCTTTCTTT. This rearrangement joins TRBV15 to TRBJ1-1; D call uncertain. Germline CDR1 LNHNV, CDR2 YYDKDF (reference sequence). The CDR3 covers 15 residues. V was clipped by 3 bases and J by 1 base, with 12 bases between them.

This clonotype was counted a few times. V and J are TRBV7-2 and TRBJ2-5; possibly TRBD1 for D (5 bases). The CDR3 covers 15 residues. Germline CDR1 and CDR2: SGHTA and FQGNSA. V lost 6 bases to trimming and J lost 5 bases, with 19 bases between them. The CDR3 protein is CASSPPGSAGETQYF. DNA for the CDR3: TGTGCCAGCAGTCCCCCAGGGTCAGCAGGCGAGACCCAGTACTTC. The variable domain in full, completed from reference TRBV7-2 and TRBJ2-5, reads GAGVSQSPSNKVTEKGKDVELRCDPISGHTALYWYRQSLGQGLEFLIYFQGNSAPDKSGLPSDRFSAERTGGSVSTLTIQRTQQEDSAVYLCASSPPGSAGETQYFGPGTRLLVL.

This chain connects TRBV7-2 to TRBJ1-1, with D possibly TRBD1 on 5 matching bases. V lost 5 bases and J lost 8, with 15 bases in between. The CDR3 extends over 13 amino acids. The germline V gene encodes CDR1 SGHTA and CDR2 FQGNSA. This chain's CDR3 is CASSPQGQLEAFF. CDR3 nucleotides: TGTGCCAGCAGCCCTCAAGGACAACTAGAAGCTTTCTTT.

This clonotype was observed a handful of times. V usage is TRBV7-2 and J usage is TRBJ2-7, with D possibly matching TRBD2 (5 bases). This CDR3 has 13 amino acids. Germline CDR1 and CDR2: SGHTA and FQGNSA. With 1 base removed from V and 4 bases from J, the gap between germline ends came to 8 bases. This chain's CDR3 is CASSLETRYEQYF. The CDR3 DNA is TGTGCCAGCAGCTTAGAAACTAGGTACGAGCAGTACTTC.

The CDR3 DNA reads TGTGCCAGCAGCTCCGCCGCCTTTAGCAATCAGCCCCAGCATTTT. As protein: CASSSAAFSNQPQHF. V gene TRBV7-2 combines with J gene TRBJ1-5; D is undetermined. This CDR3 comprises 15 residues. CDR1 is SGHTA, CDR2 FQGNSA, per germline. V was cut by 4 bases and J by 0 bases, with 10 bases left in between. Combining the CDR3 with reference TRBV7-2 and TRBJ1-5 gives the whole variable domain GAGVSQSPSNKVTEKGKDVELRCDPISGHTALYWYRQSLGQGLEFLIYFQGNSAPDKSGLPSDRFSAERTGGSVSTLTIQRTQQEDSAVYLCASSSAAFSNQPQHFGDGTRLSIL.

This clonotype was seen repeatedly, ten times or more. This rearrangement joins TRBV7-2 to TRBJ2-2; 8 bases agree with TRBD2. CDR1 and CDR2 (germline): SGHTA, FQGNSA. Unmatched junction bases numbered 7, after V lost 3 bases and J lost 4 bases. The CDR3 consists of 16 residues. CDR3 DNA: TGTGCCAGCAGCTTGAACGGGGGGGCTCTCACCGGGGAGCTGTTTTTT. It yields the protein CASSLNGGALTGELFF.

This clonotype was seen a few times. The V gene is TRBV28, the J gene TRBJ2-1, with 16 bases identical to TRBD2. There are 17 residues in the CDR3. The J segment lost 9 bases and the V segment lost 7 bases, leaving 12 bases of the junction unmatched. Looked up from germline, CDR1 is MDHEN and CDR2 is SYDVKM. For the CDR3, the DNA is TGTGCCAGCACTTCTGGGACTAGCGGGGGGGTACTGGGTGAGCAGTTCTTC. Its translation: CASTSGTSGGVLGEQFF.

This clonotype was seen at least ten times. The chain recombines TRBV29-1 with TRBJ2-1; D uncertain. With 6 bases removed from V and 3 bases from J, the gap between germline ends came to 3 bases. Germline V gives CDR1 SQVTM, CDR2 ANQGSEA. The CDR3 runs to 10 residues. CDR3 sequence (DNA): TGCAGCGTCGACTACAATGAGCAGTTCTTC. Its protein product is CSVDYNEQFF.